The present T cell receptor (beta chain) was sequenced within a study of cytomegalovirus exposure and HLA in healthy donors. This CDR3 has 12 residues. The V and J ends lost 4 bases and 5 bases respectively, with 9 bases between them. In germline, CDR1 is KGHSH, CDR2 LQKENI. Only in-frame clones appear in the TCRdb table, and some are missing; sequencing was by immunoSEQ multiplex PCR. Here the sample spans about 120,000 clones, roughly 90% being singletons. Among the 110 or so subjects of the validation cohort, separate from the roughly 700-subject first cohort, were the donors. This clone was picked up one time.

The chain uses TRBV18 and TRBJ2-7; D gene unclear. This receptor was taken from a woman aged 25-40 years in good health and CMV-seropositive. Sequencing was carried out using PBMCs. In nucleotides, the CDR3 is TGTGCCAGCTCACGCGGCTCGCACGAGCAGTACTTC. This translates into CASSRGSHEQYF. Based on the CDR3 plus reference TRBV18 and TRBJ2-7, the full variable domain is NAGVMQNPRHLVRRRGQEARLRCSPMKGHSHVYWYRQLPEEGLKFMVYLQKENIIDESGMPKERFSAEFPKEGPSILRIQQVVRGDSAAYFCASSRGSHEQYFGPGTRLTVT.